Below are 4 T cell receptor beta chains sequenced from a single sample in a study of T cell changes during pregnancy in multiple sclerosis. Clones were sequenced by immunoSEQ multiplex PCR, and TCRdb holds only the in-frame ones, with some missing. The repertoire holds around 43,000 clones, with around 93% as singletons. Specimen: CD8+ T cells from peripheral blood mononuclear cells, collected after pregnancy. The receptors come from a female donor with multiple sclerosis, enrolled in a pregnancy study.

Here the CDR3 reads CASSFPGGNQPQHF. DNA of the CDR3: TGTGCCAGCAGTTTTCCAGGGGGCAATCAGCCCCAGCATTTT. The J gene is TRBJ1-5, the V gene TRBV28, with TRBD1 as a possible D gene (6 bases). This CDR3 is built from 14 residues. The germline V gene has CDR1 MDHEN and CDR2 SYDVKM. The V and J ends lost 3 bases and 2 bases respectively, with 8 bases between them.

The rearrangement joins TRBV4-3 to TRBJ1-1; 8 bases match TRBD1. The V segment lost 5 bases and the J segment 1 base; nucleotides outside the gene matches: 3. CDR3 size: 14 residues. Per germline, CDR1 LGHNA and CDR2 YSLEER. CDR3 in DNA: TGCGCCAGCAGCTTAGGGACAGGGAACACTGAAGCTTTCTTT. Translation gives CASSLGTGNTEAFF.

The V and J genes are TRBV28 and TRBJ2-7; 7 nucleotides align to TRBD2. This CDR3 has 15 amino acids. J was trimmed by 4 bases and V by 4 bases; bases with no gene match: 10. The germline V gene encodes CDR1 MDHEN and CDR2 SYDVKM. CDR3 in DNA: TGTGCCAGCAGTTCCTCCCCCGGCGGGGGTTACGAGCAGTACTTC. The encoded protein is CASSSSPGGGYEQYF.

As to this clone: Germline is not matched at one junction end, which may reflect a read error. This chain joins TRBV9 and TRBJ1-2; D might be TRBD1 (5 bases). The CDR3 runs to 13 residues. CDR1 is SGDLS and CDR2 is YYNGEE in the germline V gene. This chain's CDR3 is CATSAGANYGYTF. DNA of the CDR3: TGTGCCACCAGCGCGGGGGCTAACTATGGCTACACCTTC.